This T cell receptor beta chain was recovered during a study of T cell repertoires in cytomegalovirus infection. Study-wide background: Public TCR beta signatures were indicative of both CMV infection and a matching HLA type.

On this clonotype: Its antigen remains unidentified.

Study-wide results and caveats: CMV-specific TCR beta clonotypes restricted by HLA-C dominated the ex vivo response. Identification of carriers of CMV plus the relevant HLA was achieved through cumulative public TCR beta family frequency.

One entry per CDR3 protein results from TCRdb running MiXCR on the reads. The sample has 750,000 to 900,000 distinct CDR3 sequences, roughly 28% seen once. The receptor's source is a human donor in good health (CMV status not recorded). Some clones in this sample may be carry-over from other donors' samples. Sequenced material: cultured CD8+ T cells from PBMCs, taken from culture after CMV antigen stimulation.

CDR3 residues: CASSIPHPLLADNEQFF. The CDR3 DNA follows: TGTGCCAGTAGTATCCCCCATCCCCTCCTAGCGGACAATGAGCAGTTCTTC. The rearrangement joins TRBV19 to TRBJ2-1, with TRBD2 matching 7 bases. From germline, CDR1 is LNHDA and CDR2 SQIVND (reference sequence). The CDR3 covers 17 residues. J was trimmed by 5 bases and V by 3 bases; bases with no gene match: 13. Variable domain in full (rest from reference TRBV19 and TRBJ2-1): DGGITQSPKYLFRKEGQNVTLSCEQNLNHDAMYWYRQDPGQGLRLIYYSQIVNDFQKGDIAEGYSVSREKKESFPLTVTSAQKNPTAFYLCASSIPHPLLADNEQFFGPGTRLTVL.